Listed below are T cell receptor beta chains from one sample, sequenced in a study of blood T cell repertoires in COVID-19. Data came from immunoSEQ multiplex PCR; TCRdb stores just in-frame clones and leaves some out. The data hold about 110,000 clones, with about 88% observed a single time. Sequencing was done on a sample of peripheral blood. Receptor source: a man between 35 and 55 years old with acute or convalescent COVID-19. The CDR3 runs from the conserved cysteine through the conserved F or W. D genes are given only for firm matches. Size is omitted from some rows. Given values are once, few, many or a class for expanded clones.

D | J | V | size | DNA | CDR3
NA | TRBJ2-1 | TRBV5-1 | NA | TGCGCCAGCAGCGATCTCGGGGGGCGTAACTACAATGAGCAGTTCTTC | CASSDLGGRNYNEQFF
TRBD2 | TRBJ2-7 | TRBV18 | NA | TGTGCCAGCGGCGGGGGGGAGAGCTCCTACGAGCAGTACTTC | CASGGGESSYEQYF
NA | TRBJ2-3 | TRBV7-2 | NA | TGTGCCAGCAGCTACGCTTTAGGGGAGGAGTATTTT | CASSYALGEEYF
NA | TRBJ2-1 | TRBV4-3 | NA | TGCGCCAGCAGCCAAGATACGGGGGTCCACGACTATGAGCAGTTCTTC | CASSQDTGVHDYEQFF
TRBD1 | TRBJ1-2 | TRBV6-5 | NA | TGTGCCAGCAGTTTGTCAATAGGGGGCCAGTATGGCTACACCTTC | CASSLSIGGQYGYTF
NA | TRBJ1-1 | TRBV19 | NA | TGTGCCTCCGTGGGGCCGGGAGCTTTCTTT | CASVGPGAFF
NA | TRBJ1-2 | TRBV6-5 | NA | TGTGCCAGCAACGACAGACTAGCTAACTATGGCTACACCTTC | CASNDRLANYGYTF
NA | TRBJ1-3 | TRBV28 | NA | TGTGCCAGCAGTTTATGGTCCAGCTCTGGAAACACCATATATTTT | CASSLWSSSGNTIYF
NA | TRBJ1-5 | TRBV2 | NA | TGTGCCAGCAGGGACAATCATCAGCCCCAGCATTTT | CASRDNHQPQHF
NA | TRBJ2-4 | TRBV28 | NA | TGTGCCAGCAGCACCCTAGCCAGAAACATTCAGTACTTC | CASSTLARNIQYF
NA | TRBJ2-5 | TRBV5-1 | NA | TGCGCCAGCAGCTTTCAAGGCCCCGGGGAGACCCAGTACTTC | CASSFQGPGETQYF
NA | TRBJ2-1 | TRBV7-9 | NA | TGTGCCAGCAGCTTAGTAGCGGCCTACAATGAGCAGTTCTTC | CASSLVAAYNEQFF
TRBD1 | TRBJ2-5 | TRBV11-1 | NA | TGTGCCAGCAGCTTAGGACAGGGAGTGAAGACCCAGTACTTC | CASSLGQGVKTQYF
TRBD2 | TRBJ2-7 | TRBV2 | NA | TGTGCCAGCAGTGAATCTCGACTAGCGGCCCCCTACGAGCAGTACTTC | CASSESRLAAPYEQYF
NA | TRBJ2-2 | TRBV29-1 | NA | TGCAGCTGTACCTCAGGGTTGCATACCGGGGAGCTGTTTTTT | CSCTSGLHTGELFF
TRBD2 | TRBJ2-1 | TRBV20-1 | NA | TGCAGTGCTAGTAGTCCGCTAGCGGGAGCCAATGAGCAGTTCTTC | CSASSPLAGANEQFF
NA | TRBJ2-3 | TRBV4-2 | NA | TGTGCCAGCAGCCAAGATGATGTCACAAATACGCAGTATTTT | CASSQDDVTNTQYF
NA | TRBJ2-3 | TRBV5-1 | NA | TGCGCCAGCAGGCAGGGGGGAGATACGCAGTATTTT | CASRQGGDTQYF
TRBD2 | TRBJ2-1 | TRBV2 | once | TGTGCCAGCCGATCGACTAGCGGGGGGTTGTATGAGCAGTTCTTC | CASRSTSGGLYEQFF
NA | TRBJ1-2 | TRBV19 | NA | TGTGCCAGTAGTCCTCCGGGGGTGGTTGGCAATGGCTACACCTTC | CASSPPGVVGNGYTF
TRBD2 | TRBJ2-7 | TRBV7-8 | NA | TGTGCCAGCAGCTTAGCGCGGGGGTACGAGCAGTACTTC | CASSLARGYEQYF
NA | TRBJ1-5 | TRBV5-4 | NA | TGTGCCAGCAGCTTGGGCGGACAGATAAATCAGCCCCAGCATTTT | CASSLGGQINQPQHF